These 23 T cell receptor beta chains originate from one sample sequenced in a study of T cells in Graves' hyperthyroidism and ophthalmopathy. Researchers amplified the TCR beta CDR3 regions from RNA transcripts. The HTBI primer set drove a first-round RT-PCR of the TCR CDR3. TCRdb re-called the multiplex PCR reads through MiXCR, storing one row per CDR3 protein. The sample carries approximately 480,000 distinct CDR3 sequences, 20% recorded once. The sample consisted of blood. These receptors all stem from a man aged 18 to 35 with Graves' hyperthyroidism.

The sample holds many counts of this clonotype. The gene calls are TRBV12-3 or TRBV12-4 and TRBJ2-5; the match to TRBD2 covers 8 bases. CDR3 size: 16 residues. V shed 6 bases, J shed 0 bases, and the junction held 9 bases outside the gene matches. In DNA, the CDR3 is TGTGCCAGCAGCCTGGGGGACGGGGGGGACCAAGAGACCCAGTACTTC. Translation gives CASSLGDGGDQETQYF.

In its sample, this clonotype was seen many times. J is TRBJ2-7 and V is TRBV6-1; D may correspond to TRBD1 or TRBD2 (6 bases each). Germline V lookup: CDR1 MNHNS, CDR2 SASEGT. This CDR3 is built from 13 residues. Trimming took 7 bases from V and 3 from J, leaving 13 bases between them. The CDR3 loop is CASKQGGLYEQYF. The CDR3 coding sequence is TGTGCCAGCAAACAAGGGGGGCTCTACGAGCAGTACTTC.

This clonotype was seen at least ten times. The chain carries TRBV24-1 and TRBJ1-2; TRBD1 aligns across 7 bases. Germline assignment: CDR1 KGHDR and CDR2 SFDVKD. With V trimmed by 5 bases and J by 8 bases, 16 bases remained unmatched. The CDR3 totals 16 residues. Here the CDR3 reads CATSATRTTGVEGYTF. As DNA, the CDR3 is TGTGCCACCAGTGCCACGAGAACCACAGGGGTTGAGGGCTACACCTTC.

CDR3 sequence (DNA): TGCAGCGTTAGGAAGGGGTCCTACGAGCAGTACTTC. This translates into CSVRKGSYEQYF. The chain joins TRBV29-1 to TRBJ2-7, with D perhaps matching TRBD1 (5 bases). The CDR3 consists of 12 residues. Germline V lookup: CDR1 SQVTM, CDR2 ANQGSEA. V was cut by 5 bases and J by 1 base, with 9 bases left in between.

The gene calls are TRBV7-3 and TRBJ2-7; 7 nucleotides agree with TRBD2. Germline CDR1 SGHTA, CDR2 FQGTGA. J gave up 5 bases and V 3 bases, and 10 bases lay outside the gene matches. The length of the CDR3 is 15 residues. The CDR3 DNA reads TGTGCCAGCAGCTTCCGCGGGAGTGATTGGGACGAGCAGTACTTC. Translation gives CASSFRGSDWDEQYF.

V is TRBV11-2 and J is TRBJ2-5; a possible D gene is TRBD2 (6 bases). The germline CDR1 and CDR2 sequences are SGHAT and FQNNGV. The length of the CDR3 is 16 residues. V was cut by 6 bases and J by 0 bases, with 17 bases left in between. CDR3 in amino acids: CASRASRGGYQETQYF. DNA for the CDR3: TGTGCCAGCAGGGCTAGCAGAGGAGGGTACCAAGAGACCCAGTACTTC.

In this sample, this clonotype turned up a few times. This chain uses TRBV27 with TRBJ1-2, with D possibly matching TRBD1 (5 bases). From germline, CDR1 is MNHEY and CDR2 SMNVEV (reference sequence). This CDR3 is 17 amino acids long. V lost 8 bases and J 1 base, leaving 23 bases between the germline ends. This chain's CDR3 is CASCAGVGVFSNYGYTF. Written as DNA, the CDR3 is TGTGCCAGCTGCGCTGGGGTAGGGGTTTTTAGTAACTATGGCTACACCTTC.

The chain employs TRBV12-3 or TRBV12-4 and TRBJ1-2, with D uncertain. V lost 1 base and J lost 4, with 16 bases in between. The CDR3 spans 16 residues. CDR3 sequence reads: CASSLGGGEKSYGYTF. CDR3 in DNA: TGTGCCAGCAGTTTAGGGGGTGGGGAGAAAAGCTATGGCTACACCTTC.

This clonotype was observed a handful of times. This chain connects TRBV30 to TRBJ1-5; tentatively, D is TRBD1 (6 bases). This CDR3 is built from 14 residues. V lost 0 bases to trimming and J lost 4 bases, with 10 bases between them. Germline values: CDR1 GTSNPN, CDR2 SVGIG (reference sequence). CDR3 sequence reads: CAWSVGQSNQPQHF. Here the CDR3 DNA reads TGTGCCTGGAGTGTTGGACAGTCTAATCAGCCCCAGCATTTT.

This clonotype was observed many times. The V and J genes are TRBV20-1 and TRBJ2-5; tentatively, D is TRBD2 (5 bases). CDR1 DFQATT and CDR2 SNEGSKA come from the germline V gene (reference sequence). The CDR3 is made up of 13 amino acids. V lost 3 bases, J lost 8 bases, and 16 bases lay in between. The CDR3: CSASLVTGLTQYF. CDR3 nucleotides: TGCAGTGCTAGCCTAGTCACGGGGTTAACCCAGTACTTC.

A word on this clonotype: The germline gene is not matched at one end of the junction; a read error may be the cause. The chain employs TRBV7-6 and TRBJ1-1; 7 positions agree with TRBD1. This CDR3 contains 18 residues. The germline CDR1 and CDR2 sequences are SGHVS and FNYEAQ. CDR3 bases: TGTGCTAGCAGCTTAGCGCGGCGGAGGGGGCGAGGAAACACTGAAGCTTGCTTT. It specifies CASSLARRRGRGNTEACF.

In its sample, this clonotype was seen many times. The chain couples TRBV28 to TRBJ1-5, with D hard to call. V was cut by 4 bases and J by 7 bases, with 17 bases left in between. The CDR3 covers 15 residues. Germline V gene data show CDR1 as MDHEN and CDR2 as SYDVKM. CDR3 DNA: TGTGCCAGCAGTTCCCACGGAAGGGCAGGCCAGCCCCAGCATTTT. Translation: CASSSHGRAGQPQHF.

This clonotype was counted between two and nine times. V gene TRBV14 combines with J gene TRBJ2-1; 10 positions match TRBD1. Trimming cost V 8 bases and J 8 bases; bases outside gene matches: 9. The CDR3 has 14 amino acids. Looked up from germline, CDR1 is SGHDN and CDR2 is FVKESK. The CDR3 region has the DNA TGTGCCAGCCGGGACAGGGGAATAGACGATGAGCAGTTCTTC. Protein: CASRDRGIDDEQFF.

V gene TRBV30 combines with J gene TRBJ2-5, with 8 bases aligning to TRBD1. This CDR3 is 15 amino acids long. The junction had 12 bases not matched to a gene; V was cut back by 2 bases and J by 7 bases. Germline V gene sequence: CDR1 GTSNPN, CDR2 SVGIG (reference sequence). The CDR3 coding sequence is TGTGCCTGGAGTCACAGGGGGGACACCGGCGGGACCCAGTACTTC. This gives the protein CAWSHRGDTGGTQYF.

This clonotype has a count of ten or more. Here the CDR3 DNA reads TGTGCCAGCAGCTTAGGGGGGGCGGACAAAGAGACCCAGTACTTC. This encodes CASSLGGADKETQYF. The V and J genes are TRBV7-2 and TRBJ2-5, with D perhaps being TRBD1 or TRBD2 (6 bases each). Trimming stripped 1 base from V and 3 bases from J, with 12 bases between. The CDR3 sequence is 15 residues long. Germline V lookup: CDR1 SGHTA, CDR2 FQGNSA. The full variable domain, its missing parts supplied by reference TRBV7-2 and TRBJ2-5, is GAGVSQSPSNKVTEKGKDVELRCDPISGHTALYWYRQSLGQGLEFLIYFQGNSAPDKSGLPSDRFSAERTGGSVSTLTIQRTQQEDSAVYLCASSLGGADKETQYFGPGTRLLVL.

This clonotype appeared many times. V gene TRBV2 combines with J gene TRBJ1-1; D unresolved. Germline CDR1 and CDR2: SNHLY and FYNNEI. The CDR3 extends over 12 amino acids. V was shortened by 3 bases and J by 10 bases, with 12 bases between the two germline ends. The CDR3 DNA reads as TGTGCCAGCAGTGAGTTGGCCCGGGCAGCTTTCTTT. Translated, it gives CASSELARAAFF.

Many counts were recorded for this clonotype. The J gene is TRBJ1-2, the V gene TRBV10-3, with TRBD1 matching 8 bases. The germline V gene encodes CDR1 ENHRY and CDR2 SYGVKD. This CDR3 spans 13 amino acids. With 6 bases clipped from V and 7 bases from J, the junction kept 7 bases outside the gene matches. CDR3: CAISDRGEGGYTF. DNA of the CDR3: TGTGCCATCAGCGACAGGGGTGAAGGTGGCTACACCTTC.

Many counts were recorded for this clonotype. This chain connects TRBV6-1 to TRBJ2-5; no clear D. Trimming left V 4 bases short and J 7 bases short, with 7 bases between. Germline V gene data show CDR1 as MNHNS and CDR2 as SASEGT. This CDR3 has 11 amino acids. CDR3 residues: CASSAPMTQYF. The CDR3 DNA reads TGTGCCAGCAGTGCTCCTATGACCCAGTACTTC.

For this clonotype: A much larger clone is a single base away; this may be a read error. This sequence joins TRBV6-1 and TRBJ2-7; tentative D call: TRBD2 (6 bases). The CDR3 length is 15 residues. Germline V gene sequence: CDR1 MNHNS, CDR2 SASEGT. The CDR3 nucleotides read TGTGCCGGCAGTGCCCCGTTCGGGAGACCCTACGAGCAGTACTTC. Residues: CAGSAPFGRPYEQYF.

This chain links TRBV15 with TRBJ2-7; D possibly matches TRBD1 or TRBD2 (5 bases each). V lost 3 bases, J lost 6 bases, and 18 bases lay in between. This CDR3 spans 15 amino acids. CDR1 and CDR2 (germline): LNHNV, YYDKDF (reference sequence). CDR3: CATSRNRDGSLEQYF. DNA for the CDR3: TGTGCCACCAGCAGGAACCGGGACGGATCGCTCGAGCAGTACTTC.

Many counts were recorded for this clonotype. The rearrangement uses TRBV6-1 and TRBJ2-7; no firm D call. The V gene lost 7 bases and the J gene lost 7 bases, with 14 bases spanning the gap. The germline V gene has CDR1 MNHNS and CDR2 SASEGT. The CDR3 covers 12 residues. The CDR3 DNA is TGTGCCAGCAATGATGGAGTGTTGGAGCAGTACTTC. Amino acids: CASNDGVLEQYF.

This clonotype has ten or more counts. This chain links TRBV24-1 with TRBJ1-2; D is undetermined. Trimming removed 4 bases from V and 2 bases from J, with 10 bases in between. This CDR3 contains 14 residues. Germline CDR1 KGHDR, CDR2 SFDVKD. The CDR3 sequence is CATSDPQRNYGYTF. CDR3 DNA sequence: TGTGCCACCAGTGACCCCCAGAGGAACTATGGCTACACCTTC.

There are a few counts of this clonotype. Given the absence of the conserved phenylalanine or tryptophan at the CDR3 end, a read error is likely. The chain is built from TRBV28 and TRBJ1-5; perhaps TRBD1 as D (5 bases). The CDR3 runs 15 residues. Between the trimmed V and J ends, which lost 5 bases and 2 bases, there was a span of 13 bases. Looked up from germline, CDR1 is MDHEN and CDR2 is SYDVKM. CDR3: CASSGGRVGNQPQHS. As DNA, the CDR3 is TGTGCCAGCAGTGGGGGGAGGGTGGGCAATCAGCCCCAGCATTCT.